Presented here are 14 T cell receptor beta chains from one specimen sequenced in a study of blood T cell repertoires in COVID-19. Profiling relied on immunoSEQ multiplex PCR, and the TCRdb table lists in-frame clones only, not all of them. The repertoire holds roughly 250,000 clones, approximately 86% seen once, with about 6% in the top ten. Sequencing input: PBMCs or T cells enriched from blood (not recorded which). The source of these receptors is a woman aged 25 to 45 with acute COVID-19.

The sample holds many counts of this clone. This chain connects TRBV5-1 to TRBJ2-1, with 14 bases that match TRBD2. The CDR3 runs to 15 residues. V shed 7 bases, J shed 2 bases, and the junction held 2 bases outside the gene matches. CDR1 and CDR2 from the germline V gene are SGHRS and YFSETQ. DNA for the CDR3: TGCGCCAGCGGGACTAGCGGGGGTACCTACAATGAGCAGTTCTTC. It encodes CASGTSGGTYNEQFF.

This chain connects TRBV6-5 to TRBJ1-4, with 9 bases identical to TRBD1. With V trimmed by 6 bases and J by 4 bases, 6 bases remained unmatched. This CDR3 contains 15 residues. The germline CDR1 and CDR2 sequences are MNHEY and SVGAGI. CDR3 loop: CASSWTGENNEKLFF. CDR3 coding DNA: TGTGCCAGCAGCTGGACAGGGGAAAATAATGAAAAACTGTTTTTT.

This clone was seen more than once but under ten times. The chain joins TRBV6-2 or TRBV6-3 to TRBJ1-5; a weak D match, TRBD1 (6 bases). The CDR3 has 14 amino acids. Germline V lookup: CDR1 MNHEY, CDR2 SVGEGT. V dropped 4 bases and J dropped 6 bases, with 13 bases sitting between them. The CDR3 here is CASSLSQDSQPQHF. The DNA of the CDR3 is TGTGCCAGCAGTTTATCCCAGGACAGTCAGCCCCAGCATTTT.

J is TRBJ2-7 and V is TRBV2; 10 bases map to TRBD1. The trim removed 6 bases at V and 0 bases at J, leaving 2 bases unmatched. The germline CDR1 and CDR2 sequences are SNHLY and FYNNEI. The length of the CDR3 is 14 residues. Here the CDR3 reads CASRDRGSSYEQYF. CDR3 nucleotide sequence: TGTGCCAGCAGGGACAGGGGGAGCTCCTACGAGCAGTACTTC.

This sequence joins TRBV11-1 and TRBJ2-3; 8 bases are a match to TRBD2. Trimming took 5 bases from V and 4 from J; bases not matched to a gene: 8. The CDR3 spans 15 residues. Germline lookup yields CDR1 SGHAT and CDR2 FQDESV (reference sequence). CDR3 residues: CASSRDERGPDTQYF. For the CDR3, the DNA is TGTGCCAGCAGCCGGGACGAGCGGGGGCCAGATACGCAGTATTTT.

The V and J genes are TRBV2 and TRBJ1-1, with D hard to call. The CDR3 is 14 amino acids. Trimming removed 7 bases from V and 3 bases from J, with 15 bases in between. Germline CDR1 is SNHLY and CDR2 is FYNNEI. CDR3 residues: CASTSTPGDTEAFF. The DNA for the CDR3 is TGTGCCAGCACCTCTACCCCGGGAGACACTGAAGCTTTCTTT.

The chain is built from TRBV18 and TRBJ1-5; unclear D gene. Germline-derived CDR1 and CDR2 are KGHSH and LQKENI. Between the trimmed V and J ends, which lost 3 bases and 2 bases, there was a span of 8 bases. The CDR3 length is 14 residues. The DNA for the CDR3 is TGTGCCAGCTCACCCGGGGTGGGCAATCAGCCCCAGCATTTT. It specifies CASSPGVGNQPQHF.

This chain connects TRBV28 to TRBJ1-2, with 7 bases fitting TRBD1. Per the germline V gene, CDR1 is MDHEN and CDR2 is SYDVKM. This CDR3 is built from 16 residues. With V trimmed by 4 bases and J by 2 bases, 10 bases remained unmatched. This chain's CDR3 is CASSSTRQGPNYGYTF. The CDR3 DNA follows: TGTGCCAGCAGTTCTACGAGACAGGGCCCAAACTATGGCTACACCTTC.

The chain links TRBV15 to TRBJ1-3; D remains ambiguous. The CDR3 has 16 residues. V was pared by 0 bases and J by 2 bases, with 11 bases between. The germline V gene has CDR1 LNHNV and CDR2 YYDKDF (reference sequence). CDR3 bases: TGTGCCACCAGCAGAGAAGCGAGGAGCACTGGAAACACCATATATTTT. Translating gives CATSREARSTGNTIYF.

The V call is TRBV30, the J call TRBJ1-4; D might be TRBD1 (5 bases). The length of the CDR3 is 13 residues. Trimming left V 3 bases short and J 8 bases short, with 13 bases between. Germline CDR1 GTSNPN, CDR2 SVGIG (reference sequence). CDR3 amino acids: CAWSLDRSEKLFF. In nucleotides, the CDR3 is TGTGCCTGGAGCCTAGACAGATCAGAAAAACTGTTTTTT.

This sequence joins TRBV28 and TRBJ1-5; D possibly corresponds to TRBD1 (5 bases). The CDR3 loop spans 15 amino acids. Germline CDR1 is MDHEN and CDR2 is SYDVKM. V was pared by 6 bases and J by 7 bases, with 19 bases between. This CDR3 reads CASSPGGAAGQPQHF. CDR3 nucleotide sequence: TGTGCCAGCAGCCCGGGGGGAGCGGCGGGGCAGCCCCAGCATTTT.

On this clone itself: Other DNA sequences within the sample encode an identical CDR3. This rearrangement joins TRBV5-1 to TRBJ1-5, with D tentatively TRBD1 (5 bases). The germline V gene has CDR1 SGHRS and CDR2 YFSETQ. There are 15 residues in the CDR3. V lost 1 base and J 0 bases, leaving 8 bases between the germline ends. DNA of the CDR3: TGCGCCAGCAGCTTGCAAGGGGATAGCAATCAGCCCCAGCATTTT. This codes for CASSLQGDSNQPQHF.

V is TRBV11-2 and J is TRBJ2-7; 8 positions match TRBD1. The trim removed 5 bases at V and 1 base at J, leaving 7 bases unmatched. The CDR3 sequence is 15 residues long. Germline V gene sequence: CDR1 SGHAT, CDR2 FQNNGV. CDR3 region: CASSPGDRPSYEQYF. The CDR3, as DNA: TGTGCCAGCAGCCCCGGGGACAGGCCTTCCTACGAGCAGTACTTC. Filled out from reference TRBV11-2 and TRBJ2-7, the complete variable domain reads EAGVAQSPRYKIIEKRQSVAFWCNPISGHATLYWYQQILGQGPKLLIQFQNNGVVDDSQLPKDRFSAERLKGVDSTLKIQPAKLEDSAVYLCASSPGDRPSYEQYFGPGTRLTVT.

A remark on this clone: The same CDR3 can be traced to other DNA sequences in this sample. The chain uses TRBV2 and TRBJ1-2; D not resolved. V was cut by 7 bases and J by 2 bases, with 8 bases left in between. Per germline, CDR1 SNHLY and CDR2 FYNNEI. The CDR3 loop spans 12 amino acids. The DNA for the CDR3 is TGTGCCAGCACTGGCCAGAACTATGGCTACACCTTC. It specifies CASTGQNYGYTF.